This T cell receptor beta chain was obtained from a study of CD8+CD57+ T cells in acquired aplastic anemia. The authors sequenced patients whose flow cytometry had shown CD8+CD57+ cell expansion. Germline V gene data show CDR1 as SGHAT and CDR2 as FQDESV (reference sequence). This CDR3 is 13 amino acids long. Many counts were recorded for this clonotype. One end of the junction fails to match germline, which may point to a read error. According to the study, genomic DNA was the template for TCR beta VDJ and CDR3 profiling. TCRdb ran MiXCR on the reads and lists one entry per CDR3 protein. This table has approximately 300,000 distinct CDR3 sequences, roughly 53% appearing once.

The rearrangement joins TRBV11-1 to TRBJ1-1, with D maybe TRBD1 (5 bases). The clonotype originates from a human donor with aplastic anemia. Source material: sorted CD4+, CD8+, or CD8+CD57+ T cells (not recorded which) from PBMCs. The CDR3: CASSLGESTEAFF. In nucleotides, the CDR3 is TGTGCCAGCAGTTTAGGGGAATCCACTGAAGCTTTCTTT.